These T cell receptor beta chains were read from a single sample in a study of T cells in Graves' hyperthyroidism and ophthalmopathy. TCRdb processed the multiplex PCR reads anew with MiXCR; each CDR3 protein has one entry. The sample contains around 500,000 distinct CDR3 sequences, 22% of which appear only once. Source material: blood. These receptors all stem from a woman aged 70-85 years with Graves' ophthalmopathy. CDR3s include the opening cysteine and the closing phenylalanine or tryptophan. D genes are given only for firm matches. The size field is filled for only some rows; it gives once, few, many or a size class.

>few|TRBV30|TRBJ1-1|NA
TGTGCTATGGGACGGCTGAACACTGAAGCTTTCTTT
CAMGRLNTEAFF
>few|TRBV18|TRBJ2-1|TRBD1
TGTGCCAGCTCCCCGGGACAGGCGACCTCCTACAATGAGCAGTTCTTC
CASSPGQATSYNEQFF
>NA|TRBV9|TRBJ2-7|TRBD2
TGTGCCAGCAGCGTCGGAGCGGGAGGGCATTCCTACGAGCAGTACTTC
CASSVGAGGHSYEQYF
>many|TRBV11-1|TRBJ1-2|TRBD1
TGTGCCAGCAGCGAACAGACAGGGAATGGCTACACCTTC
CASSEQTGNGYTF
>few|TRBV6-2/TRBV6-3|TRBJ2-3|NA
TGTGCCAGCAGTCACCCCCCGGACTATACGCAGTATTTT
CASSHPPDYTQYF
>many|TRBV3-1|TRBJ2-7|NA
TGTGCCAGCAGCCAAGATTCGTACGAGCAGTACTTC
CASSQDSYEQYF
>many|TRBV12-3/TRBV12-4|TRBJ1-1|TRBD1
TGTGCCAGCAGTTCGACAGGGATGAACACTGAAGCTTTCTTT
CASSSTGMNTEAFF
>few|TRBV14|TRBJ1-1|NA
TGTGCCAGCAGAAGGGTCCTAATGAACACTGAAGCTTTCTTT
CASRRVLMNTEAFF
>NA|TRBV12-5|TRBJ2-5|TRBD1
TGTGCTAGTGGTTCCCAGGGGGCATGGGAGACCCAGTACTTC
CASGSQGAWETQYF
>NA|TRBV20-1|TRBJ2-7|TRBD2
TGCAGTGCTAGGGGCCCCTGGACTAGCCGATTGAGCGAGCAGTACTTC
CSARGPWTSRLSEQYF
>few|TRBV10-2|TRBJ2-4|NA
TGCGCCAGCAGTGAGTCAGCGAACATTCAGTACTTC
CASSESANIQYF
>NA|TRBV27|TRBJ1-6|NA
TGTGCCAGCAGTTTAACGAGAAATAATTCACCCCTCCACTTT
CASSLTRNNSPLHF
>NA|TRBV20-1|TRBJ2-7|NA
TGCAGTGCTAGAGCCAGTCCTAGTGAGCAGTACTTC
CSARASPSEQYF
>few|TRBV28|TRBJ2-3|NA
TGTGCCAGCAGTGCCCTCGTGGGGGGCACAGATACGCAGTATTTT
CASSALVGGTDTQYF
>NA|TRBV28|TRBJ2-1|TRBD2
TGTGCCAGCAGTAACGGACTAGCGGACCACAATGAGCAGTTCTTC
CASSNGLADHNEQFF
>few|TRBV20-1|TRBJ2-5|NA
TGCAGTGCTAGGGAGTATCAAGAGACCCAGTACTTC
CSAREYQETQYF
>NA|TRBV6-5|TRBJ1-2|TRBD1
TGTGCCAGCAGTTACTCGTACCGGACAGGACCCGGCTACACCTTC
CASSYSYRTGPGYTF
>NA|TRBV4-3|TRBJ2-7|TRBD2
TGCGCCAGCAGCCTCCTCGGCGGGAGCAGAAACGAGCAGTACTTC
CASSLLGGSRNEQYF
>few|TRBV5-4|TRBJ2-1|TRBD1
TGTGCCAGCAGCTATGGGACAGGCGATTACAATGAGCAGTTCTTC
CASSYGTGDYNEQFF
>NA|TRBV29-1|TRBJ2-5|NA
TGCAGCGTTGCGGGAGCTAACCAAGAGACCCAGTACTTC
CSVAGANQETQYF
>NA|TRBV7-9|TRBJ1-6|TRBD1
TGTGCCAGCAGCCGCCGACAGGGGGGAAATTCACCCCTCCACTTT
CASSRRQGGNSPLHF
>NA|TRBV13|TRBJ2-2|TRBD2
TGTGCCAGCAGCTCCTATACTAGCGGGAGTACCGGGGAGCTGTTTTTT
CASSSYTSGSTGELFF
>few|TRBV19|TRBJ1-2|TRBD1
TGTGCCAGTAGTATGGGACAGGGAAGCTATGGCTACACCTTC
CASSMGQGSYGYTF
>NA|TRBV5-6|TRBJ1-4|NA
TGTGCCAGCAGCCTGACGACGGGGCGGAAAAAACTGTTTTTT
CASSLTTGRKKLFF
>NA|TRBV9|TRBJ2-7|TRBD1
TGTGCCAGCAGCAGCACCGGGACAGGGATTTACGAGCAGTACTTC
CASSSTGTGIYEQYF
>NA|TRBV3-1|TRBJ1-1|NA
TGTGCCAGCAGCCCAACCCATGACAGGTTTGGATCTGAAGCTTTCTTT
CASSPTHDRFGSEAFF
>few|TRBV7-2|TRBJ2-1|NA
TGTGCCAGCGCCCGGACAGAGTACTCCTACAATGAGCAGTTCTTC
CASARTEYSYNEQFF
>many|TRBV5-1|TRBJ2-5|NA
TGCGCCAGCAGCTCAGGGGCGACGCAAGAGACCCAGTACTTC
CASSSGATQETQYF
>many|TRBV5-5|TRBJ2-5|NA
TGTGCCAGCAGCTTGGGGGGGTTGCGGGAGACCCAGTACTTC
CASSLGGLRETQYF
>once|TRBV6-4|TRBJ2-3|NA
TGTGCCAGCAGTGACTCTGGCAGCACAGATACGCAGTATTTT
CASSDSGSTDTQYF
>NA|TRBV30|TRBJ2-7|TRBD2
TGTGCCTGGAGTCGGGAGCGGGGGAAGAAGGCCGAGCAGTACTTC
CAWSRERGKKAEQYF
>few|TRBV5-5|TRBJ2-1|TRBD2
TGTGCCAGCAGCTCCTCTAGCGGGAGGGTGGAAAATGAGCAGTTCTTC
CASSSSSGRVENEQFF
>NA|TRBV11-3|TRBJ1-1|NA
TGTGCCAGCAGCTCCCGGGGATTGTATGGCACTGAAGCTTTCTTT
CASSSRGLYGTEAFF
>NA|TRBV24-1|TRBJ2-2|NA
TGTGCCACCAGTGACCCCCGGGGCGACGGCGGGGAGCTGTTTTTT
CATSDPRGDGGELFF
>many|TRBV27|TRBJ2-6|NA
TGTGCCAGCAGTTTTGCCCGGGGGATGTTTCTTACTGGGGCCAACGTCCTGACTTTC
CASSFARGMFLTGANVLTF
>many|TRBV7-3|TRBJ2-5|TRBD2
TGTGCCAGCAGCTTAATCCCTAGCGGCCAAGAGACCCAGTACTTC
CASSLIPSGQETQYF
>NA|TRBV29-1|TRBJ1-1|NA
TGCAGCGTTGTACTCCCGGGGCGGGAAGCTCTCTTT
CSVVLPGREALF
>few|TRBV2|TRBJ1-6|TRBD1
TGTGCCAGCAGTAGGGACAGGGATAATTCACCCCTCCACTTT
CASSRDRDNSPLHF
>many|TRBV27|TRBJ2-5|NA
TGTGCCAGCAGTGACTACAGCCAAGAGACCCAGTACTTC
CASSDYSQETQYF
>many|TRBV7-9|TRBJ2-7|NA
TGTGCCAGCAGCCCCCGGGTGAGCGAGCAGTACTTC
CASSPRVSEQYF
>NA|TRBV5-1|TRBJ2-7|TRBD2
TGCGCCAGCAGCCCGACTAGCGCGAACTACGAGCAGTACTTC
CASSPTSANYEQYF
>NA|TRBV10-3|TRBJ2-7|TRBD1
TGTGCCATAGGACAGGCAACCTACGAGCAGTACTTC
CAIGQATYEQYF
>NA|TRBV6-1|TRBJ2-4|TRBD1
TGTGCCAGCAGTGTCCGGGACAGTGTGTTAGCCAAAAACATTCAGTACTTC
CASSVRDSVLAKNIQYF
>few|TRBV6-2/TRBV6-3|TRBJ1-1|NA
TGTGCCAGCCTCACCGTTGGGACTGAAGCTTTCTTT
CASLTVGTEAFF
>NA|TRBV7-2|TRBJ2-3|NA
TGTGCCAGCAGCTTAGTCCCGGGGGTGGGCACAGATACGCAGTATTTT
CASSLVPGVGTDTQYF
>many|TRBV19|TRBJ1-1|NA
TGTGCCAGTAAGCAGCTAAAGATGAACACTGAAGCTTTCTTT
CASKQLKMNTEAFF
>NA|TRBV30|TRBJ1-2|NA
TGTGCCTGGACCGTGGGGGTAGGCTACACCTTC
CAWTVGVGYTF
>few|TRBV19|TRBJ2-2|NA
TGTGCCAGTAGTCTCTACACGGACACCGGGGAGCTGTTTTTT
CASSLYTDTGELFF
>many|TRBV2|TRBJ2-5|NA
TGTGCCAGCAGCCCTTGGGGACAAGAGACCCAGTACTTC
CASSPWGQETQYF
>NA|TRBV5-6|TRBJ2-1|NA
TGTGCCAGCAGCTTGGTTGCCAGGGCTGAGCAGTTCTTC
CASSLVARAEQFF
>many|TRBV5-1|TRBJ1-5|NA
TGCGCCAGCAGCGCCCGACCAGGGGCGAATCAGCCCCAGCATTTT
CASSARPGANQPQHF
>NA|TRBV19|TRBJ2-3|NA
TGTGCCAGTAGTATCGAAGGCACAGATTCGCAGTATTTT
CASSIEGTDSQYF
>many|TRBV7-2|TRBJ1-5|NA
TGTGCCAGCACCGGCGGGCCCACTCAGCCCCAGCATTTT
CASTGGPTQPQHF
>NA|TRBV7-2|TRBJ1-5|NA
TGTGCCAGCAGCTTAGTAATGGGGTACAATCAGCCCCAGCATTTT
CASSLVMGYNQPQHF
>NA|TRBV6-2/TRBV6-3|TRBJ2-7|NA
TGTGCCAGCAGTTACTCAGTCCACGACTACGAGCAGTACTTC
CASSYSVHDYEQYF
>few|TRBV5-1|TRBJ2-1|NA
TGTGCCAGCAGCTTAAGTTATGGCTCCTACAATGAGCAGTTCTTC
CASSLSYGSYNEQFF
>many|TRBV2|TRBJ2-3|NA
TGTGCCAGCAAGGTGGAACTCACAGATACGCAGTATTTT
CASKVELTDTQYF
>many|TRBV7-6|TRBJ1-1|NA
TGTGCCAGCAGCTCCTGGGGGGGCGCTGAAGCTTTCTTT
CASSSWGGAEAFF
>NA|TRBV5-1|TRBJ1-1|TRBD1
TGCGCCAGCAGCGGCGCCGGGACAGGGTACACTGAAGCTTTCTTT
CASSGAGTGYTEAFF